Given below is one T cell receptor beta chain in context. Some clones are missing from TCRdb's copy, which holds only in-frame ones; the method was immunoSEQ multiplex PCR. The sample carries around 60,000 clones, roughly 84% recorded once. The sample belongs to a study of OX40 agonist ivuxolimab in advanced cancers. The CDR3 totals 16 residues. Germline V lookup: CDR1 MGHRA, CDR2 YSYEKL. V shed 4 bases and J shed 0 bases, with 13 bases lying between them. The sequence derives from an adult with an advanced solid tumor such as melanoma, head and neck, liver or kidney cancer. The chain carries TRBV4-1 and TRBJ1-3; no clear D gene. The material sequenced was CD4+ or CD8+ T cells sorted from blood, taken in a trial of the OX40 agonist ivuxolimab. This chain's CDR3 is CASSRGVTNSGNTIYF. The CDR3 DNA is TGCGCCAGCAGCCGAGGCGTTACTAACTCTGGAAACACCATATATTTT.